This T cell receptor (beta chain) was recovered during a study of T cell responses to AZD1222 COVID-19 vaccine listed by TCRdb under 2021. With regard to the full study: TCR sequencing was performed for fewer than 250 trial participants, of whom roughly 200 were given two doses of AZD1222 and roughly 25 were given two doses of MenACWY control vaccine. Enrollment into the trials was organized by age into subgroups of 18-55, 56-69 and 70-plus years, and those subgroups contained about 160, 30 and 59 TCR-sequenced participants, respectively.

The paper as a whole reports these results and caveats: Because no day 14 peak-response samples were available, repertoires were characterized only after the peak T cell response. Most participants were white British and females outnumbered males, and the authors suggested that clonal diversity may have been underestimated. The vaccine-associated CD4 TCRs covered the entire spike protein, and the dominant responses fell in regions 160-218 and 743-854. Epitopes outside the regions mutated in the B.1.351 and B.1.1.7 variants were reportedly recognized by nearly half of the unique spike-specific TCRs. Conclusions about previously exposed vaccinees are limited because only a handful of AZD1222 recipients were SARS-CoV-2 seropositive at baseline. A significant rise in spike-specific TCR breadth and depth was observed after two AZD1222 doses relative to day 0 and relative to MenACWY recipients. In the small 56-69-year group, the increase in depth fell short of significance, most likely because of low power.

The CDR3 regions of human TCRbeta chains were analyzed by immunosequencing. As for the authors' bioinformatics: TCRs in the repertoires were matched against a reference library of SARS-CoV-2-specific TCRs that had been generated with the MIRA antigen-specificity platform. Breadth was defined as the fraction of unique TCRs that were SARS-CoV-2-associated, and depth was defined as the fraction of total T cells that were SARS-CoV-2-associated. Using the MIRA data, each spike-specific TCR was assigned both to the spike region to which the TCR was reactive and to a CD4 or CD8 class. Log10-transformed breadth and depth values were compared by one-way ANOVA with Sidak's multiple comparisons tests. TCRdb's version of the immuneACCESS table is confined to in-frame rearrangements and falls short of the full clone set. An unresolved V gene accounts for under half of the shortfall where checked; the remainder is of unknown origin. V, J and clone size reflect that table, while D and trimming were determined from the DNA. This sample has 60,000 to 100,000 clones in its table, and about 90% of those were observed once. The ten most abundant clones make up approximately 6.6% of the sample.

The sample's time point, from its label and the paper: baseline before first vaccination. Read against the paper, the sample's treatment or condition label means: meningococcal conjugate vaccine given as trial control. The vaccinee samples were drawn from two UK trials, COV001 and COV002, one of which was a single-blind randomized controlled phase 2/3 trial testing AZD1222 (ChAdOx1 nCoV-19) in healthy adults. For TCRbeta chain sequencing, PBMC samples were collected from trial participants at day 0 and at day 28 after the second dose. The CDR3 covers 14 residues, taking in both the cysteine and the phenylalanine. The only DNA kept is the CDR3, 42 bases in frame from the first base. Deletion took 8 bases off V and 1 base off J, with a span of 13 bases between the germline ends. CDR1 is given as MGHDK and CDR2 as SYGVNS, both from the germline V gene. About this clone itself: Its antigen remains undetermined. There are no base qualities to consult, and no much larger clone falls within one base.

The sample here was peripheral blood, taken on day 0 of MenACWY control vaccination. The rearranged segments are TRBV25-1 and TRBJ2-3; the D gene identity is not certain. The sequence was collected from an adult in good health. In nucleotide form, the sequence is TGTGCCAGCCAGCCCGAGGACGGCACAGATACGCAGTATTTT. The resulting protein is CASQPEDGTDTQYF.